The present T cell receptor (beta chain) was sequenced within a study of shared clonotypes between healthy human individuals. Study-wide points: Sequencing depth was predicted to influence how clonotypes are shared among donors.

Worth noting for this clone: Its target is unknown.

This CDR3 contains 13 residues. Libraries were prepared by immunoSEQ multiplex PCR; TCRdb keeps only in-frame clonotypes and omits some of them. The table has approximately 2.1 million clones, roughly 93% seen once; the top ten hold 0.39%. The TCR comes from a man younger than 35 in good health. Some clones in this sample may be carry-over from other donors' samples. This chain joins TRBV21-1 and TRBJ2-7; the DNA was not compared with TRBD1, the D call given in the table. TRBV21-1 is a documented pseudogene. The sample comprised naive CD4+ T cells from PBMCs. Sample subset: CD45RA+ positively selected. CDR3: CASSHRDSYEQYF. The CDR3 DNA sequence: TGTGCCAGCAGCCACAGGGACTCCTACGAGCAGTACTTC.